This T cell receptor beta chain was retrieved from a study of graft-versus-host responses after intestinal transplantation. Study context: All recipients were transplanted with multivisceral, liver-intestinal, or isolated intestinal grafts.

Produced via immunoSEQ multiplex PCR; TCRdb's table is partial and in-frame only. Of about 47,000 clones in the sample, around 96% were seen once. Details on this clone: Its target is not known.

This CDR3 contains 15 residues. CDR1 and CDR2 from the germline V gene are SGDLS and YYNGEE. Losses at the gene ends were 2 bases for V and 5 bases for J; bases not matched to a gene: 4. The specimen was unstimulated CD8+ T cells sorted from spleen or lymph node cells, collected before transplant. J is TRBJ2-5 and V is TRBV9, with 12 bases identical to TRBD1. The TCR originated in a human donor who was the organ donor for an intestinal transplant. CDR3 region: CASSVRDRGQETQYF. Written as DNA, the CDR3 is TGTGCCAGCAGCGTCCGGGACAGGGGGCAGGAGACCCAGTACTTC.